These T cell receptor beta chains were read from a single sample in a study of blood T cell repertoires in COVID-19. Assay: immunoSEQ multiplex PCR; the TCRdb copy retains only in-frame clones and omits some. The table includes some 240,000 clones, around 81% detected once. The sequenced sample was PBMCs or T cells enriched from blood (not recorded which). These TCRs come from a man aged 45-65 years who had recovered from COVID-19. CDR3s include the opening cysteine and the closing phenylalanine or tryptophan. Fields, in order: clone size, V gene, J gene, D gene, CDR3 protein, CDR3 DNA. D genes are given only for firm matches. Not all rows give a size; the values are once, few, many and, for expanded clones, a class.

few	TRBV7-9	TRBJ2-3	-	CASSLGRGADTQYF	TGTGCCAGCAGCTTAGGCAGGGGGGCCGATACGCAGTATTTT
-	TRBV25-1	TRBJ2-2	-	CASNGVASGELFF	TGTGCCAGCAATGGTGTGGCCTCGGGGGAGCTGTTTTTT
-	TRBV6-5	TRBJ2-7	TRBD2	CASSYSGLAGNYEQYF	TGTGCCAGCAGTTACTCGGGACTAGCGGGCAACTACGAGCAGTACTTC
-	TRBV19	TRBJ1-3	-	CASSITATGTGNTIYF	TGTGCCAGTAGTATAACTGCAACAGGGACTGGAAACACCATATATTTT
few	TRBV30	TRBJ2-2	TRBD2	CAWSVPSTSGGQRTGELFF	TGTGCCTGGAGTGTCCCCTCGACTAGCGGGGGGCAAAGAACCGGGGAGCTGTTTTTT
-	TRBV28	TRBJ1-3	TRBD1	CASRPGTVGNTIYF	TGTGCCAGCAGACCCGGGACAGTTGGAAACACCATATATTTT
-	TRBV7-7	TRBJ2-6	-	CASSPVISSGANVLTF	TGTGCTAGCAGCCCTGTCATCAGCTCTGGGGCCAACGTCCTGACTTTC
-	TRBV7-2	TRBJ2-7	TRBD1	CASSHPTGTGTGDSYEQYF	TGTGCCAGCAGCCATCCCACAGGGACCGGGACAGGGGACTCCTACGAGCAGTACTTC
-	TRBV7-2	TRBJ2-7	-	CASRVAGQTMYEQYF	TGTGCCAGCAGGGTCGCAGGTCAAACAATGTACGAGCAGTACTTC
-	TRBV6-5	TRBJ2-7	-	CASSYSRLARTYEQYF	TGTGCCAGCAGTTACTCTAGGCTAGCGAGAACCTACGAGCAGTACTTC
few	TRBV28	TRBJ2-7	-	CASSLDRYEQYF	TGTGCCAGCAGTTTAGACAGGTACGAGCAGTACTTC
-	TRBV29-1	TRBJ2-7	TRBD1	CSVAGTGGYEQYF	TGCAGCGTTGCGGGGACAGGGGGCTACGAGCAGTACTTC
-	TRBV2	TRBJ1-1	TRBD1	CASSESRQGVNTEAFF	TGTGCCAGCAGTGAATCCAGACAGGGAGTGAACACTGAAGCTTTCTTT
-	TRBV29-1	TRBJ1-5	-	CSVTVLNQPQHF	TGCAGCGTGACAGTACTCAATCAGCCCCAGCATTTT
once	TRBV7-2	TRBJ2-2	-	CASSLIGRSGTGELFF	TGTGCCAGCAGCTTGATCGGGAGATCGGGCACCGGGGAGCTGTTTTTT
once	TRBV28	TRBJ1-5	-	CASSLWKVGKNRPSNQPQHF	TGTGCCAGCAGTTTATGGAAGGTGGGGAAAAACAGGCCGAGCAATCAGCCCCAGCATTTT
few	TRBV5-1	TRBJ2-5	TRBD1	CASSRGQGAGQETQYF	TGCGCCAGCAGCCGCGGACAGGGGGCGGGCCAAGAGACCCAGTACTTC
-	TRBV9	TRBJ2-3	TRBD1	CASSVAGTGAHFSLDTQYF	TGTGCCAGCAGCGTAGCGGGTACAGGGGCACACTTTTCCTTAGATACGCAGTATTTT
-	TRBV7-9	TRBJ2-6	TRBD2	CASSLASGRSSGANVLTF	TGTGCCAGCAGCTTGGCTAGCGGGAGGTCTTCTGGGGCCAACGTCCTGACTTTC
few	TRBV4-2	TRBJ2-2	TRBD2	CASSLVAGGLNTGELFF	TGTGCCAGCAGCCTGGTAGCGGGGGGCCTGAACACCGGGGAGCTGTTTTTT
-	TRBV19	TRBJ2-6	-	CASSMMGQDSGANVLTF	TGTGCCAGTAGTATGATGGGGCAGGACTCTGGGGCCAACGTCCTGACTTTC
-	TRBV27	TRBJ1-2	-	CASRRGFAGYTF	TGTGCCAGCAGGCGGGGGTTCGCTGGCTACACCTTC
-	TRBV7-2	TRBJ1-2	TRBD1	CASSLIATGTKSYTF	TGTGCCAGCAGCTTAATAGCGACAGGGACCAAGAGCTACACCTTC
-	TRBV10-2	TRBJ1-4	-	CASSERGFATNEKLFF	TGCGCCAGCAGTGAGAGGGGATTTGCAACTAATGAAAAACTGTTTTTT
-	TRBV11-3	TRBJ2-1	TRBD1	CASSGPDPGQGGNEQFF	TGTGCCAGCAGCGGCCCCGATCCGGGACAGGGGGGAAATGAGCAGTTCTTC
-	TRBV2	TRBJ2-1	-	CASSGNGGNEQFF	TGTGCCAGCAGTGGGAACGGCGGAAATGAGCAGTTCTTC
-	TRBV9	TRBJ2-5	-	CASSAQILPGETQYF	TGTGCCAGCAGCGCTCAGATACTTCCAGGGGAGACCCAGTACTTC
-	TRBV9	TRBJ1-3	-	CASSVVPHKESGNTIYF	TGTGCCAGCAGCGTAGTTCCCCACAAGGAGTCTGGAAACACCATATATTTT
few	TRBV6-1	TRBJ2-2	-	CASSEGQWETGELFF	TGTGCCAGCAGTGAAGGACAGTGGGAAACCGGGGAGCTGTTTTTT
-	TRBV19	TRBJ1-1	TRBD1	CASSIGSTGVTVAFF	TGTGCCAGTAGTATAGGCTCTACAGGGGTGACGGTAGCTTTCTTT
-	TRBV7-9	TRBJ1-4	-	CASSSGTYQEKLFF	TGTGCCAGCAGCTCCGGGACATACCAGGAAAAACTGTTTTTT
-	TRBV11-3	TRBJ1-1	-	CASSLGGFGVKSEAFF	TGTGCCAGCAGCTTGGGGGGATTTGGGGTTAAATCTGAAGCTTTCTTT
-	TRBV12-5	TRBJ2-4	-	CASGLGEYIQYF	TGTGCTAGTGGTTTGGGCGAATACATTCAGTACTTC
-	TRBV24-1	TRBJ1-5	-	CATSQRISNQPQHF	TGTGCCACCAGTCAGAGGATTAGCAATCAGCCCCAGCATTTT
-	TRBV7-9	TRBJ2-7	-	CASSFGSYEQYF	TGTGCCAGCAGCTTCGGGTCGTACGAGCAGTACTTC
-	TRBV2	TRBJ1-2	TRBD1	CASSERRTGGSGYGYTF	TGTGCCAGCAGTGAACGAAGGACAGGGGGCTCGGGTTATGGCTACACCTTC
many	TRBV2	TRBJ2-7	TRBD2	CASRGGGGWSYEQYF	TGTGCCAGCAGGGGTGGCGGGGGATGGTCCTACGAGCAGTACTTC
-	TRBV29-1	TRBJ2-3	-	CSVEGPVGAQYF	TGCAGCGTTGAAGGTCCAGTCGGGGCGCAGTATTTT
once	TRBV4-1	TRBJ2-1	TRBD2	CASSRILRGSSNEQFF	TGCGCCAGCAGTCGGATCCTGCGGGGGTCGTCAAATGAGCAGTTCTTC
-	TRBV10-3	TRBJ1-5	-	CAISESSTEAFSNQPQHF	TGTGCCATCAGTGAGTCCAGTACAGAAGCCTTTAGCAATCAGCCCCAGCATTTT
-	TRBV20-1	TRBJ1-1	-	CSARPTAEAFF	TGCAGTGCTAGACCTACCGCTGAAGCTTTCTTT
few	TRBV7-9	TRBJ1-6	-	CASSWADSPLHF	TGTGCCAGCAGCTGGGCCGACTCACCCCTCCACTTT
-	TRBV6-2/TRBV6-3	TRBJ1-1	-	CASSGTSDEAFF	TGTGCCAGCAGTGGGACATCGGATGAAGCTTTCTTT
once	TRBV9	TRBJ2-7	-	CASSVTGSGSQGQYF	TGTGCCAGCAGCGTAACCGGGAGTGGTAGCCAGGGGCAGTACTTC
-	TRBV29-1	TRBJ1-2	-	CSVSQQDPTNYGYTF	TGCAGCGTCTCTCAACAGGATCCGACTAACTATGGCTACACCTTC
few	TRBV5-1	TRBJ1-4	-	CASRRQGFENEKLFF	TGCGCCAGCAGGCGGCAGGGTTTTGAGAATGAAAAACTGTTTTTT
-	TRBV7-9	TRBJ1-1	TRBD1	CASSWPKTGFENTEAFF	TGTGCCAGCAGCTGGCCCAAGACAGGGTTCGAGAACACTGAAGCTTTCTTT
-	TRBV19	TRBJ2-7	TRBD1	CASSIPRVGGHEQYF	TGTGCCAGTAGTATCCCCAGGGTAGGGGGCCACGAGCAGTACTTC
-	TRBV27	TRBJ2-5	TRBD2	CASSLGLAGTETQYF	TGTGCCAGCAGTCTCGGACTAGCGGGAACCGAGACCCAGTACTTC
-	TRBV15	TRBJ2-7	TRBD2	CASSGLAGSYEQYF	TGTGCCTCCTCCGGTTTAGCGGGATCTTACGAGCAGTACTTC
-	TRBV5-8	TRBJ2-6	-	CASRPRDWAGANVLTF	TGTGCCAGCAGGCCGCGAGACTGGGCTGGGGCCAACGTCCTGACTTTC
-	TRBV4-2	TRBJ1-5	TRBD1	CASSQQTGGGNQPQHF	TGTGCCAGCAGCCAGCAGACAGGGGGAGGCAATCAGCCCCAGCATTTT
-	TRBV3-1/TRBV3-2	TRBJ2-7	-	CASSRGTISYEQYF	TGTGCCAGCAGCCGGGGGACAATTTCCTACGAGCAGTACTTC
-	TRBV7-9	TRBJ2-5	-	CASSLAASQETQYF	TGTGCCAGCAGCTTAGCGGCTAGCCAAGAGACCCAGTACTTC
-	TRBV10-1	TRBJ2-6	TRBD1	CASSPGQGLSGANVLTF	TGCGCCAGCAGCCCTGGACAGGGTTTATCTGGGGCCAACGTCCTGACTTTC